This TCR beta chain was recorded in a study of vaccination effects on CD4 cells after COVID-19. Study background: After the second dose, samples were taken at median day 72.

The ends lost 5 bases at V and 0 bases at J; junction bases unmatched: 6. From germline, CDR1 is SEHNR and CDR2 FQNEAQ (reference sequence). CDR3 length equals 16 residues. With the ViraFEST assay, the study expanded antigen-specific CD4+ T cells using viral peptide pools, then sequenced them. Researchers isolated CD4+ T cells once approximately eleven days of culture had elapsed. Each participant was given two doses of one vaccine (BNT162b2 or mRNA-1273). People in the vaccine group had not been infected with SARS-CoV-2 before, and their nucleocapsid antibodies were negative. On this clone: As yet, its antigen is unknown.

General study results and limits: There was marked clonal contraction among infection- and vaccine-induced clones late after vaccination.

Assay: immunoSEQ multiplex PCR; the TCRdb copy retains only in-frame clones and omits some. The profile covers tens of thousands of clones, with around 70% appearing a single time and 9.5% to 15% taken by the ten largest. This TCR derives from a human donor who received a COVID-19 vaccine. This specimen consisted of CD4+ T cells from PBMCs cultured with HCoV-229E spike peptides, obtained after COVID-19 vaccination. The chain carries TRBV7-9 and TRBJ2-4; 8 bases are a match to TRBD2. CDR3 bases: TGTGCCAGCAGCACTAGCGGTACTGTAGCCAAAAACATTCAGTACTTC. This translates into CASSTSGTVAKNIQYF.